A single sample is the source of the 29 T cell receptor beta chains below, sequenced in a study of type 1 and type 2 diabetes patients. PCR was run on genomic DNA. A primer set of 30 forward and 13 reverse primers amplified the CDR3. One entry per CDR3 protein results from TCRdb running MiXCR on the multiplex PCR reads. This sample yields about 250,000 distinct CDR3 sequences, of which roughly 50% are seen a single time; approximately 13% belongs to the top ten. The source material was peripheral blood mononuclear cells (PBMCs). These TCRs come from a man aged 18 to 30 with type 2 diabetes.

The rearrangement links TRBV28 to TRBJ1-5; D call uncertain. Trimming cost V 3 bases and J 6 bases, with 6 bases left between them. Germline CDR1 and CDR2: MDHEN and SYDVKM. This CDR3 contains 12 residues. CDR3 protein: CASSFEGQPQHF. The CDR3 bases are TGTGCCAGCAGTTTCGAAGGTCAGCCCCAGCATTTT. Drawing the rest from reference TRBV28 and TRBJ1-5, the complete variable domain is DVKVTQSSRYLVKRTGEKVFLECVQDMDHENMFWYRQDPGLGLRLIYFSYDVKMKEKGDIPEGYSVSREKKERFSLILESASTNQTSMYLCASSFEGQPQHFGDGTRLSIL.

This rearrangement joins TRBV6-5 to TRBJ2-7, with D perhaps TRBD1 (6 bases). Between the trimmed V and J ends, which lost 2 bases and 6 bases, there was a span of 17 bases. CDR3 length: 15 residues. Germline V gene lookup returns CDR1 MNHEY and CDR2 SVGAGI. This chain's CDR3 is CASSYAGTSLGEQYF. The CDR3 DNA sequence: TGTGCCAGCAGTTACGCCGGGACAAGTCTCGGCGAGCAGTACTTC.

This clonotype has a handful of counts. CDR3 nucleotide sequence: TGCGCCAGCAGTGCACAGGGGAACTACGAGCAGTACTTC. It translates to CASSAQGNYEQYF. The chain recombines TRBV10-1 with TRBJ2-7; 7 nucleotides line up with TRBD1. CDR3 size: 13 residues. V gave up 4 bases and J gave up 3 bases; unmatched junction bases: 3. Looked up from germline, CDR1 is WNHNN and CDR2 is SYGVQD (reference sequence).

On this clonotype itself: The junction departs from the called germline gene at one end, perhaps through a read error. The genes are TRBV5-1 and TRBJ2-5; D ambiguous. The CDR3 is 13 amino acids. CDR1 is SGHRS and CDR2 is YFSETQ in the germline V gene. This CDR3 reads CVSSFSGQETQYF. The CDR3 DNA reads as TGTGTCAGCAGCTTTTCTGGTCAAGAGACCCAGTACTTC.

This chain links TRBV5-6 with TRBJ2-5, with D uncertain. Deletions cut 1 base from V and 1 base from J, with 11 bases between. CDR3 length equals 15 residues. Germline V gene lookup returns CDR1 SGHDT and CDR2 YYEEEE. The CDR3 DNA sequence: TGTGCCAGCAGCTTGAGTGCAGGATCCCAAGAGACCCAGTACTTC. It encodes CASSLSAGSQETQYF.

This clonotype has at least ten counts. The CDR3 protein is CASSLGDYYNEQFF. CDR3 DNA: TGTGCCAGCAGCTTAGGGGACTACTACAATGAGCAGTTCTTC. This chain uses TRBV7-2 with TRBJ2-1, with TRBD2 matching 7 bases. The V and J ends lost 1 base and 3 bases, in that order; junction bases with no gene match: 0. The germline V gene encodes CDR1 SGHTA and CDR2 FQGNSA. This CDR3 spans 14 amino acids.

The chain combines TRBV7-3 with TRBJ1-4; TRBD1 might be the D (6 bases). The CDR3 covers 14 residues. The V gene's germline CDR1 is SGHTA and CDR2 FQGTGA. V was cut by 3 bases and J by 7 bases, with 12 bases left in between. Written as DNA, the CDR3 is TGTGCCAGCAGCTTGAACAGGGAAGCTGAAAAACTGTTTTTT. Translating gives CASSLNREAEKLFF.

This clonotype came up a few times. This sequence joins TRBV10-3 and TRBJ1-5; D is undetermined. Trimming took off 0 bases at V and 5 bases at J, with 14 bases between the two ends. The V gene's germline CDR1 is ENHRY and CDR2 SYGVKD. This CDR3 has 16 residues. The CDR3 loop reads CAISESRAAWDQPQHF. For the CDR3, the DNA is TGTGCCATCAGTGAGTCGCGGGCAGCTTGGGATCAGCCCCAGCATTTT.

This clonotype has a handful of counts. The chain couples TRBV24-1 to TRBJ2-7, with 7 bases fitting TRBD2. The V gene end was trimmed by 5 bases and the J gene end by 3 bases; junction bases not matched to a gene: 0. The V gene's germline CDR1 is KGHDR and CDR2 SFDVKD. CDR3 size: 12 residues. The CDR3 reads CATSGGGYEQYF. For the CDR3, the DNA is TGTGCCACCAGTGGCGGGGGCTACGAGCAGTACTTC.

This sequence joins TRBV6-7 and TRBJ2-7, with a tentative D call TRBD2 (6 bases). TRBV6-7 is reported as an ORF; its role is uncertain. This CDR3 is 16 amino acids long. Trimming stripped 6 bases from V and 4 bases from J, with 22 bases between. The CDR3 sequence is CASSSVVPGVGYEQYF. In nucleotides, the CDR3 is TGTGCCAGCAGCTCTGTCGTACCGGGAGTAGGGTACGAGCAGTACTTC.

In this sample, this clonotype turned up a few times. The gene calls are TRBV6-6 and TRBJ2-1; D is perhaps TRBD1 or TRBD2 (5 bases each). In germline, CDR1 is MNHNY, CDR2 SVGAGI (reference sequence). Trimming took 10 bases from V and 0 from J, leaving 16 bases between them. CDR3 size: 15 residues. The CDR3 spells CATSRDPSSYNEQFF. In DNA form, the CDR3 reads TGTGCCACCTCCCGGGACCCAAGCTCCTACAATGAGCAGTTCTTC.

The chain links TRBV2 to TRBJ1-6; D not certain. Trimming removed 11 bases at V and 9 bases at J, with 8 bases between. The germline V gene has CDR1 SNHLY and CDR2 FYNNEI. This CDR3 is 10 amino acids long. The CDR3 DNA reads TGTGCCCCTTTATTTTCACCCCTCCACTTT. Protein sequence: CAPLFSPLHF.

This CDR3 reads CASRMAEGYTF. In DNA form, the CDR3 reads TGTGCCAGCAGGATGGCAGAAGGCTACACCTTC. The rearrangement links TRBV12-3 or TRBV12-4 to TRBJ1-2; D is ambiguous. The germline V and J ends were trimmed by 6 bases and 8 bases, with 10 bases remaining between them. The length of the CDR3 is 11 residues.

This clonotype was seen more than once but under ten times. V gene TRBV20-1 combines with J gene TRBJ1-2, with a weak D call TRBD1 (6 bases). The V and J ends lost 3 bases and 2 bases respectively, with 13 bases between them. CDR3 length equals 14 residues. Germline loops: CDR1 DFQATT, CDR2 SNEGSKA (reference sequence). In DNA form, the CDR3 reads TGCAGTGCTAGCGATACAGGGACAAACTATGGCTACACCTTC. Translated: CSASDTGTNYGYTF.

The gene calls are TRBV28 and TRBJ1-2; no reliable D call. CDR1 MDHEN and CDR2 SYDVKM come from the germline V gene. This CDR3 spans 15 amino acids. V was shortened by 5 bases and J by 6 bases, with 19 bases between the two germline ends. CDR3 sequence: CASSPQMGGRDGYTF. DNA of the CDR3: TGTGCCAGCAGTCCCCAGATGGGAGGGCGGGATGGCTACACCTTC.

This clonotype was seen a handful of times. V is TRBV30 and J is TRBJ2-1; D possibly corresponds to TRBD1 (5 bases). Germline V gene sequence: CDR1 GTSNPN, CDR2 SVGIG (reference sequence). Trimming pared 2 bases from V and 9 bases from J, leaving 14 bases between. The CDR3 contains 13 residues. CDR3 nucleotide sequence: TGTGCCTGGAGTTCAGGGCGGTCAGGTGAGCAGTTCTTC. It codes for CAWSSGRSGEQFF.

Remarks on this clonotype: The conserved phenylalanine or tryptophan normally closing the CDR3 is absent here, so this likely arose from a read error. The genes are TRBV19 and TRBJ2-7; D not resolved. Germline lookup yields CDR1 LNHDA and CDR2 SQIVND (reference sequence). CDR3 size: 13 residues. Trimming pared 9 bases from V and 0 bases from J, leaving 12 bases between. CDR3 loop: CASSLSLSYEQYL. DNA for the CDR3: TGTGCCAGCAGCTTGTCACTCTCCTACGAGCAGTACCTC.

This clonotype was observed a handful of times. The V call is TRBV20-1, the J call TRBJ2-1; 10 nucleotides line up with TRBD2. The CDR3 length is 14 residues. Germline CDR1 reads DFQATT; CDR2 reads SNEGSKA (reference sequence). V lost 5 bases and J lost 6; bases outside the gene matches: 7. For the CDR3, the DNA is TGCAGTGCTCCAAGCGGGAGGGCACCCAATGAGCAGTTCTTC. Protein: CSAPSGRAPNEQFF.

Worth noting for this clonotype: An end of the junction does not agree with germline; a read error may underlie this. The V and J genes are TRBV6-4 and TRBJ1-5; the D gene is possibly TRBD1 (5 bases). This CDR3 contains 18 residues. The germline V gene encodes CDR1 MRHNA and CDR2 SNTAGT. The CDR3 sequence is CASDWDGASQNSNQTQHF. The CDR3 region has the DNA TGTGCCAGCGACTGGGACGGAGCCTCTCAAAATAGCAATCAGACCCAGCATTTT.

The chain links TRBV20-1 to TRBJ2-6; 9 bases align to TRBD1. CDR3 length: 18 amino acids. The ends lost 5 bases at V and 0 bases at J; junction bases unmatched: 11. The germline gives CDR1 DFQATT, CDR2 SNEGSKA (reference sequence). In DNA form, the CDR3 reads TGCAGTGCTTGGGGGGCGGGACAGGGCCTCTCTGGGGCCAACGTCCTGACTTTC. It codes for CSAWGAGQGLSGANVLTF.

The table lists this clonotype with many counts. The chain uses TRBV2 and TRBJ1-2; no clear D gene. The CDR3 extends over 14 amino acids. V dropped 6 bases and J dropped 0 bases, with 11 bases sitting between them. Germline V gene sequence: CDR1 SNHLY, CDR2 FYNNEI. CDR3 in DNA: TGTGCCAGCAGCCTTGGACGGACTAACTATGGCTACACCTTC. This encodes CASSLGRTNYGYTF.

This sequence joins TRBV9 and TRBJ2-1, with TRBD2 as a possible D gene (6 bases). Per the germline V gene, CDR1 is SGDLS and CDR2 is YYNGEE. Trimming removed 6 bases from V and 0 bases from J, with 28 bases in between. The CDR3 runs 20 residues. The chain's CDR3 is CASNNPRGTDQTSSYNEQFF. The CDR3 nucleotides read TGTGCCAGCAACAACCCCCGGGGGACGGACCAGACCAGCTCCTACAATGAGCAGTTCTTC.

On this clonotype: This is likely a read error, given that the CDR3 carries no conserved phenylalanine or tryptophan at its end. The CDR3 sequence: CASSDGGSPLHS. CDR3 bases: TGCGCCAGCAGTGACGGTGGGTCACCCCTCCACTCT. This chain links TRBV10-1 with TRBJ1-6; D unresolved. V was trimmed by 3 bases and J by 10 bases, leaving 7 bases between them. Germline V gene sequence: CDR1 WNHNN, CDR2 SYGVQD (reference sequence). The CDR3 spans 12 residues.

V gene TRBV20-1 combines with J gene TRBJ1-6, with 7 bases that match TRBD1. The CDR3 contains 11 residues. Trimming cost V 3 bases and J 18 bases; bases outside gene matches: 8. From germline, CDR1 is DFQATT and CDR2 SNEGSKA (reference sequence). CDR3 DNA: TGCAGTGCTAGTTACGACAGGGTGCCCCACTTT. This codes for CSASYDRVPHF.

This chain uses TRBV7-6 with TRBJ1-1; D gene unclear. The CDR3 sequence is 14 residues long. Trimming took off 6 bases at V and 0 bases at J, with 11 bases between the two ends. Per germline, CDR1 SGHVS and CDR2 FNYEAQ. The CDR3 sequence is CASSASVMNTEAFF. The CDR3 DNA sequence: TGTGCCAGCAGTGCGAGTGTGATGAACACTGAAGCTTTCTTT.

The rearrangement joins TRBV7-3 to TRBJ2-1, with D possibly TRBD1 on 6 matching bases. The germline V gene encodes CDR1 SGHTA and CDR2 FQGTGA. Trimming took 4 bases from V and 10 from J, leaving 11 bases between them. CDR3 length: 12 amino acids. CDR3: CASSYRTEEQFF. For the CDR3, the DNA is TGTGCCAGCAGCTACCGGACAGAAGAGCAGTTCTTC.

This clonotype was detected once. The J gene is TRBJ1-1, the V gene TRBV9; weak D call: TRBD1 (6 bases). CDR3 length: 13 residues. Trimming took 5 bases from V and 3 from J, leaving 11 bases between them. CDR1 is SGDLS, CDR2 YYNGEE, per germline. CDR3 sequence: CASRRQEYTEAFF. The CDR3 coding sequence is TGTGCCAGCAGGCGACAGGAGTACACTGAAGCTTTCTTT.

The chain has TRBV7-9 and TRBJ2-7, with 7 nucleotides matching TRBD1. Germline V gene lookup returns CDR1 SEHNR and CDR2 FQNEAQ (reference sequence). V lost 5 bases to trimming and J lost 3 bases; unmatched junction nucleotides: 10. This CDR3 has 15 residues. The CDR3 DNA reads as TGTGCCAGCAGCCGCAAAGGACAGGCCTACTACGAGCAGTACTTC. Translated, it gives CASSRKGQAYYEQYF.

The CDR3 nucleotides read TGCGCCAGCAGCTGGGACGTTCAGACTGAAGCTTTCTTT. It translates to CASSWDVQTEAFF. This chain connects TRBV5-1 to TRBJ1-1; D may be TRBD1 (5 bases). The germline V gene encodes CDR1 SGHRS and CDR2 YFSETQ. Trimming left V 3 bases short and J 5 bases short, with 11 bases between. The CDR3 has 13 residues.